The rows below give T cell receptor beta chains drawn from one sample of a study of T cell responses to AZD1222 COVID-19 vaccine. Here immunoSEQ multiplex PCR was the method, and the copy in TCRdb shows in-frame clones only, minus some. The table for this sample gives about 140,000 clones. The sequenced material came from peripheral blood. The receptors shown here come from an adult in good health. Each CDR3 is given with its conserved first and last residue. D genes are given only for firm matches.

V gene	D gene	J gene	CDR3 DNA	CDR3 protein
TRBV25-1	NA	TRBJ1-2	TGTGCCAGCAGTGAATTCGCGCGCTGGGGCTACACCTTC	CASSEFARWGYTF
TRBV6-2/TRBV6-3	TRBD2	TRBJ2-3	TGTGCCAGCAGTTACAACGCGGGGGGGGATAGCACAGATACGCAGTATTTT	CASSYNAGGDSTDTQYF
TRBV6-5	NA	TRBJ1-5	TGTGCCAGCAGTCCCCGGACCTCGGGGGTTCAGCCCCAGCATTTT	CASSPRTSGVQPQHF
TRBV4-3	TRBD2	TRBJ2-2	TGCGCCAGCAGCCAATGGACTAGCGGGGGAGCCGGGGAGCTGTTTTTT	CASSQWTSGGAGELFF
TRBV30	NA	TRBJ1-5	TGTGCCTGGAGTCCTGGGCAGGGAAATCAGCCCCAGCATTTT	CAWSPGQGNQPQHF
TRBV7-2	TRBD1	TRBJ1-2	TGTGCCAGCAGCTTAGTGACAGGGGGCGCCTATGGCTACACCTTC	CASSLVTGGAYGYTF
TRBV5-6	NA	TRBJ1-5	TGTGCCAGCAGCTTGGGAGGGATTCAGCCCCAGCATTTT	CASSLGGIQPQHF
TRBV7-9	NA	TRBJ1-1	TGTGCCAGCAGCTTACCGGACAGGAACACTGAAGCTTTCTTT	CASSLPDRNTEAFF
TRBV7-3	TRBD2	TRBJ2-1	TGTGCCAGCAGCAAAGGACTAGCGGGGGTCGATGAGCAGTTCTTC	CASSKGLAGVDEQFF
TRBV5-5	NA	TRBJ1-1	TGTGCCAGCAGCTTCCACGGTGGGGAATACACTGAAGCTTTCTTT	CASSFHGGEYTEAFF
TRBV6-5	TRBD1	TRBJ1-1	TGTGCCAGCAGGCGACAGGGGGGGACTGAAGCTTTCTTT	CASRRQGGTEAFF
TRBV7-9	NA	TRBJ2-7	TGTGCCAGCAGCCCTGGCGGACGCTACGAGCAGTACTTC	CASSPGGRYEQYF
TRBV28	TRBD1	TRBJ2-5	TGTGCCAGCAGTCCTCGACAGGGGGCGATCCAAGAGACCCAGTACTTC	CASSPRQGAIQETQYF
TRBV7-3	TRBD1	TRBJ1-2	TGTGCCAGCAGCTTATCGGGACAGGGCTATGGCTACACCTTC	CASSLSGQGYGYTF
TRBV9	NA	TRBJ1-2	TGTGCCAGCAGCACCCGACCGGAAAGGGTGGAGGGCTACACCTTC	CASSTRPERVEGYTF
TRBV5-4	NA	TRBJ1-3	TGTGCCAGCAGCTTGCAGGGCAGTTTAGGAAACACCATATATTTT	CASSLQGSLGNTIYF
TRBV29-1	NA	TRBJ1-2	TGCAGCGTTGAAGGCGGCAGCTCTTTCTATGGCTACACCTTC	CSVEGGSSFYGYTF
TRBV4-2	TRBD1	TRBJ1-5	TGTGCCAGCAGCCGAGACAGGGATGTCAATCAGCCCCAGCATTTT	CASSRDRDVNQPQHF
TRBV4-1	NA	TRBJ2-7	TGCGCCAGCAGCCAAGGTTCCGTTCTTTACGAGCAGTACTTC	CASSQGSVLYEQYF
TRBV24-1	NA	TRBJ1-5	TGTGCCACCTCGCAGGGCGCCTATAGCAATCAGCCCCAGCATTTT	CATSQGAYSNQPQHF
TRBV28	NA	TRBJ2-1	TGTGCCAGCAGTCCACGGGCTTACAATGAGCAGTTCTTC	CASSPRAYNEQFF
TRBV5-1	TRBD1	TRBJ2-2	TGCGCCAGCAGATCTGATATCGGACAGGGCATAACCGGGGAGCTGTTTTTT	CASRSDIGQGITGELFF
TRBV28	NA	TRBJ1-2	TGTGCGCTCGGTAGGGGCGACGGCTATGGCTACACCTTC	CALGRGDGYGYTF
TRBV30	TRBD1	TRBJ1-4	TGTGCCTGGAGTTCGGACAGGGAGGAAAAACTGTTTTTT	CAWSSDREEKLFF
TRBV5-4	TRBD2	TRBJ2-7	TGTGCCAGCAGCAGGGGACTAGCGGGGGAAGCCGAGCAGTACTTC	CASSRGLAGEAEQYF